This entry concerns a single T cell receptor (beta chain). Its antigen is not known. TCRdb redid the calling of the 5' RACE reads with MiXCR, one entry per CDR3 protein. The sample gives some 300,000 distinct CDR3 sequences, just under 20% of which show up once; under 25% is in the top ten. The sample belongs to a study of T-cell memory formation after mild COVID-19. Study summary: Clusters were largely donor specific. Broader study findings: Researchers could not confirm that second-wave clones peaking on day 37 targeted SARS-CoV-2. The CD4+ clones that contracted clustered mainly within CM and EM, and the CD8+ clones concentrated in EMRA. A balance of CD4 and CD8 characterized clones contracting day 15 to 85, whereas later expanders leaned CD4+.

The trim removed 6 bases at V and 5 bases at J, leaving 8 bases unmatched. The CDR3 has 14 residues. Germline V CDR1 and CDR2: MNHEY, SMNVEV (reference sequence). The sequenced sample consisted of PBMCs or a T cell subset sorted from them (not recorded which). This sequence joins TRBV27 and TRBJ2-5; 8 bases are a match to TRBD2. The sequence derives from a man in his late teens or twenties who had mild COVID-19 (a few samples of this study predate the infection). Cell type and time point are not known. DNA of the CDR3: TGTGCCAGCAGCCGACGGGGGGGCCGGGAGACCCAGTACTTC. Translating it yields CASSRRGGRETQYF.